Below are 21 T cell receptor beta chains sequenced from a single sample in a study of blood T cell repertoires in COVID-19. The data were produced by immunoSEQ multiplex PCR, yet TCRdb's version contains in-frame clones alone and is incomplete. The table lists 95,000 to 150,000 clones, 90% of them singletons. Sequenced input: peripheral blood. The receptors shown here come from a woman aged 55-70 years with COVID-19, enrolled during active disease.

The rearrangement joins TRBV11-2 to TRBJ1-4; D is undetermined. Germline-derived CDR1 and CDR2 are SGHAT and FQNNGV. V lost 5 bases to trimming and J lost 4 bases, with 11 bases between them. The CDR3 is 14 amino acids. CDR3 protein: CASSRRAVNEKLFF. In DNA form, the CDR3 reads TGTGCCAGCAGCCGGAGGGCCGTTAATGAAAAACTGTTTTTT.

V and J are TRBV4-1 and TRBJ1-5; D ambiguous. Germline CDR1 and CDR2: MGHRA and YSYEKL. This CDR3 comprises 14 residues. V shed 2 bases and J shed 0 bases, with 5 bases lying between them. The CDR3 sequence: CASSQLVSNQPQHF. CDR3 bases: TGCGCCAGCAGCCAACTAGTTAGCAATCAGCCCCAGCATTTT.

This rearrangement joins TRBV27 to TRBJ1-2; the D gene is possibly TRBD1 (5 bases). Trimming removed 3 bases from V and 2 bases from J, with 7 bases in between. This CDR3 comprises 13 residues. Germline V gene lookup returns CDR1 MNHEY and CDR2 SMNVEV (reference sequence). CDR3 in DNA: TGTGCCAGCAGTTTGGGGCAGAACTATGGCTACACCTTC. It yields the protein CASSLGQNYGYTF.

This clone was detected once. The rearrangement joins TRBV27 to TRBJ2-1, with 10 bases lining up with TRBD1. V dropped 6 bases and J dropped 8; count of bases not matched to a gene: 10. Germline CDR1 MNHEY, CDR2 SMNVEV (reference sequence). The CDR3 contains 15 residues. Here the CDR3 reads CASRALDRGFDEQFF. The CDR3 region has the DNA TGTGCCAGCAGAGCACTGGACAGGGGGTTCGATGAGCAGTTCTTC.

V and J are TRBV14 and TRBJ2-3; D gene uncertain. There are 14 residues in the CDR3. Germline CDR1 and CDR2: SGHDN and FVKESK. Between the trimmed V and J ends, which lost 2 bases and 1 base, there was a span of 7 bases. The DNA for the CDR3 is TGTGCCAGCAGCCAAATTTGGCGCACAGATACGCAGTATTTT. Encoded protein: CASSQIWRTDTQYF.

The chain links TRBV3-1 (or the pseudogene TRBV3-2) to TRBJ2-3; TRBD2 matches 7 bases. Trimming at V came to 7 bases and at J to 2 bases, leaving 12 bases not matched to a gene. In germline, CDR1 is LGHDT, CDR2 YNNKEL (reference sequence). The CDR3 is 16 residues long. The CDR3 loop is CASTSRAGSPTDTQYF. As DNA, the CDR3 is TGTGCCAGCACCTCAAGAGCGGGGTCCCCCACAGATACGCAGTATTTT.

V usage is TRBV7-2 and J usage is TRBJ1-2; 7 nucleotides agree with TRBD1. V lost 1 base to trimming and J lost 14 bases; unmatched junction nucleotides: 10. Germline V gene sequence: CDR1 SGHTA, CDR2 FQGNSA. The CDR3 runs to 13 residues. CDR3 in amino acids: CASSLEKGTAATF. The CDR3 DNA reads TGTGCCAGCAGCTTAGAGAAAGGGACAGCGGCGACCTTC.

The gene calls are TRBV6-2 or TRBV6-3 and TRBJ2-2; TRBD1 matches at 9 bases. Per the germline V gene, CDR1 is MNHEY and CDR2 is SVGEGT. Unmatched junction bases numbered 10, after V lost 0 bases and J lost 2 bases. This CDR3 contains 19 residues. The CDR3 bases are TGTGCCAGCAGTTACTCATTTGAGCCGGGACAGGGAAACACCGGGGAGCTGTTTTTT. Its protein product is CASSYSFEPGQGNTGELFF.

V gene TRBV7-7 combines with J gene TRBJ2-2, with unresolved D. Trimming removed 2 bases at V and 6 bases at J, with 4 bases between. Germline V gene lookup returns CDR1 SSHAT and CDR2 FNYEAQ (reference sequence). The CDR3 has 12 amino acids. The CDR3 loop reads CASSLTSGELFF. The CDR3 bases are TGTGCCAGCAGCTTAACATCCGGGGAGCTGTTTTTT.

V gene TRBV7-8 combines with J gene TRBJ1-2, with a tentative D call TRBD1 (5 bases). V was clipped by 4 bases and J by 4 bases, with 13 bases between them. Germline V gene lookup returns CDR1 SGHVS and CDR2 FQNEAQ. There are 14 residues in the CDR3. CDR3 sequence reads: CASSSDSQLYGYTF. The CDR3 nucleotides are TGTGCCAGCAGCTCCGACAGTCAGCTCTATGGCTACACCTTC. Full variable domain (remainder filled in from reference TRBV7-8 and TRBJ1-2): GAGVSQSPRYKVAKRGQDVALRCDPISGHVSLFWYQQALGQGPEFLTYFQNEAQLDKSGLPSDRFFAERPEGSVSTLKIQRTQQEDSAVYLCASSSDSQLYGYTFGSGTRLTVV.

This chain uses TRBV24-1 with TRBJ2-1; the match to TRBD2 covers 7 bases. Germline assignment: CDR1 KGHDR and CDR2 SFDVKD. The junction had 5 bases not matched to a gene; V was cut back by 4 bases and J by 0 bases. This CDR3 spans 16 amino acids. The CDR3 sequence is CATSDSAGSSYNEQFF. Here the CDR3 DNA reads TGTGCCACCAGTGACTCAGCGGGGAGCTCCTACAATGAGCAGTTCTTC.

CDR3 amino acids: CASTGQEDSPLHF. In nucleotides, the CDR3 is TGCGCCAGCACAGGACAGGAGGATTCACCCCTCCACTTT. V gene TRBV5-1 combines with J gene TRBJ1-6, with 7 bases that match TRBD1. Looked up from germline, CDR1 is SGHRS and CDR2 is YFSETQ. The CDR3 runs 13 residues. The junction had 5 bases not matched to a gene; V was cut back by 6 bases and J by 8 bases.

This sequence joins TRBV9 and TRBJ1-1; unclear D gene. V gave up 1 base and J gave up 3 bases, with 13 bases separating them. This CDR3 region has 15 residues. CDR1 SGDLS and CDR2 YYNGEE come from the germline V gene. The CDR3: CASSVPRLIYTEAFF. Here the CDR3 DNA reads TGTGCCAGCAGCGTACCTCGACTAATTTACACTGAAGCTTTCTTT.

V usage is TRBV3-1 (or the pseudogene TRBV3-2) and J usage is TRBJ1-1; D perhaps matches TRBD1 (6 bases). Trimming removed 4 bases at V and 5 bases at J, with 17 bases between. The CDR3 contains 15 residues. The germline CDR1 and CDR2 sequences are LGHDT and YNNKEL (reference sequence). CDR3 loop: CASSRPGRGGTEAFF. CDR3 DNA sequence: TGTGCCAGCAGCCGCCCTGGCAGGGGTGGGACTGAAGCTTTCTTT.

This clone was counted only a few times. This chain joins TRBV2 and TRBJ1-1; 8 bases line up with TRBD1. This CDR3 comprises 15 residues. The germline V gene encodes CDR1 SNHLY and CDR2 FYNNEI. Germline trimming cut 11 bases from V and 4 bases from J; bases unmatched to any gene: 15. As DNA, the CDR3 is TGTGCCTCAATGGGACAGGTAGTCAGAAGCACTGAAGCTTTCTTT. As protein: CASMGQVVRSTEAFF.

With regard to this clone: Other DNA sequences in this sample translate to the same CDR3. CDR3 residues: CASSELGDYGYTF. The CDR3, as DNA: TGTGCCAGCAGTGAATTGGGCGACTATGGCTACACCTTC. The J gene is TRBJ1-2, the V gene TRBV6-1, with D uncertain. Trimming took 2 bases from V and 3 from J, leaving 7 bases between them. The germline V gene encodes CDR1 MNHNS and CDR2 SASEGT. The CDR3 spans 13 residues.

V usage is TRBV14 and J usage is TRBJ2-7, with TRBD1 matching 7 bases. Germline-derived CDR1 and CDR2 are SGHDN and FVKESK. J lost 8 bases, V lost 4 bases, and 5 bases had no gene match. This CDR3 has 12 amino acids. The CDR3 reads CASSPDRAQQYF. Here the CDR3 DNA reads TGTGCCAGCAGCCCTGACAGGGCTCAGCAGTACTTC.

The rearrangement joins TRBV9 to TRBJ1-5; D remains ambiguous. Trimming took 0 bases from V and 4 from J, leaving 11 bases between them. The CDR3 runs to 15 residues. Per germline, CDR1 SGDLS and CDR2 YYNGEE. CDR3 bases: TGTGCCAGCAGCGTAGCGGGGAATAGTAATCAGCCCCAGCATTTT. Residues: CASSVAGNSNQPQHF.

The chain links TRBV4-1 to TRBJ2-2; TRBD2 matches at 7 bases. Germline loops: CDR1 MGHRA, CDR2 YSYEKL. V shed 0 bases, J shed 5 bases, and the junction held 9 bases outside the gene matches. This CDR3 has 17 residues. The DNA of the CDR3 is TGCGCCAGCAGCCAAGAAGGCGGGGGACCGAGTACCGGGGAGCTGTTTTTT. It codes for CASSQEGGGPSTGELFF.

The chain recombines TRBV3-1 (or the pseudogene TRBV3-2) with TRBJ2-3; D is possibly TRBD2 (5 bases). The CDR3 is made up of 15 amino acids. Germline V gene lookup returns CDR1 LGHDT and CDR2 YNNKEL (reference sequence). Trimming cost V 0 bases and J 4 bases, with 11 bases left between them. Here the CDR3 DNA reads TGTGCCAGCAGCCAAGAAGCGCTGCGGGCAGATACGCAGTATTTT. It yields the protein CASSQEALRADTQYF.

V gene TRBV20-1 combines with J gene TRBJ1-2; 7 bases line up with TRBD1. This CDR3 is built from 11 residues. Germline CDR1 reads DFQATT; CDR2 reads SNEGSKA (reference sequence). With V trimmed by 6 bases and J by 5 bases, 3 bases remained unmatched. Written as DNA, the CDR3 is TGCAGTGCCGACAGGGTGTATGGCTACACCTTC. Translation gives CSADRVYGYTF.